Only a few counts were recorded for the clone carrying this TCR beta chain. The data were taken from a study of patients and donors after allogeneic stem cell transplantation. Germline CDR1 LGHNA, CDR2 YSLEER. The V gene lost 4 bases and the J gene lost 3 bases, with 14 bases spanning the gap. This CDR3 contains 15 residues. TCRdb reprocessed the RT-PCR reads via MiXCR and lists one record per CDR3 protein. The table lists approximately 150,000 distinct CDR3 sequences, roughly 30% of them singletons. Sequencing input: blood, either unsorted or a sorted T cell fraction (not recorded which). The gene calls are TRBV4-3 and TRBJ2-3, with a possible D match to TRBD1 (6 bases). This receptor was identified in a human donor who was either an allogeneic HSCT recipient or a stem cell or donor lymphocyte infusion donor (not recorded which). It is not recorded whose cells these are; they may come from a transplant donor. The CDR3 region is CASSLNLQGTDTQYF. The CDR3 DNA follows: TGCGCCAGCAGCCTAAATCTCCAGGGGACAGATACGCAGTATTTT.